Listed below are T cell receptor beta chains from one sample, sequenced in a study of persistence of HIV-infected CD4 T cells. The antigens for these receptors are not known. Generated by immunoSEQ multiplex PCR, the TCRdb table keeps only in-frame clones and is missing some. The repertoire holds 30,000 or so clones, with roughly four fifths as singletons. The starting material was CD4+ T cells sorted from PBMCs after roughly 18-hour stimulation, obtained from a patient who received antiretroviral therapy. The receptors originated from an adult man with HIV who was CMV-seropositive. Both conserved end residues are part of each CDR3. Each record gives: J gene, D gene, clone size, V gene, CDR3 protein, CDR3 DNA. D genes are given only for firm matches. Clone size is not always given. Where it is, it says once, few, many or a class for expanded clones.

TRBJ2-5,TRBD2,.,TRBV5-5,CASSLEGLAAETQYF,TGTGCCAGCAGCTTAGAGGGACTAGCGGCAGAGACCCAGTACTTC
TRBJ1-5,.,.,TRBV6-1,CASSERGAANQPQHF,TGTGCCAGCAGTGAGCGAGGGGCGGCCAATCAGCCCCAGCATTTT
TRBJ2-1,.,once,TRBV7-2,CASSKKVGGRYNEQFF,TGTGCCAGCAGCAAGAAAGTGGGGGGCCGCTACAATGAGCAGTTCTTC
TRBJ2-4,.,.,TRBV30,CAWAPRHLLAKNIQYF,TGTGCCTGGGCACCCCGACATTTATTAGCCAAAAACATTCAGTACTTC
TRBJ1-2,.,.,TRBV7-9,CASSAGTPVGYGYTF,TGTGCCAGCAGCGCGGGGACTCCTGTGGGCTATGGCTACACCTTC
TRBJ2-2,.,.,TRBV27,CASSNGTAGFWTGELFF,TGTGCCAGCAGCAACGGGACGGCCGGTTTTTGGACCGGGGAGCTGTTTTTT
TRBJ1-1,.,.,TRBV5-4,CASSLTGRNTEAFF,TGTGCCAGCAGCTTGACAGGGCGGAACACTGAAGCTTTCTTT
TRBJ2-3,TRBD1,.,TRBV7-9,CASRPGGASTDTQYF,TGTGCCAGCAGACCAGGGGGCGCCAGCACAGATACGCAGTATTTT
TRBJ1-4,.,once,TRBV6-2/TRBV6-3,CASSYPDEKLFF,TGTGCCAGCAGTTACCCCGATGAAAAACTGTTTTTT
TRBJ1-1,.,.,TRBV6-6,CASSQYPAGVAFF,TGTGCCAGCAGCCAATACCCGGCGGGGGTGGCTTTCTTT
TRBJ1-6,.,.,TRBV27,CASSLYGSGSLHF,TGTGCCAGCAGTTTATATGGTTCTGGGTCCCTCCACTTT
TRBJ2-5,.,.,TRBV4-1,CASSESGQETQYF,TGCGCCAGCAGCGAGAGCGGCCAAGAGACCCAGTACTTC
TRBJ2-7,.,.,TRBV9,CASSVGASAGHEQYF,TGTGCCAGCAGCGTAGGCGCTAGCGCAGGTCACGAGCAGTACTTC
TRBJ2-7,TRBD1,.,TRBV5-1,CASSHGTGGLNEQYF,TGCGCCAGCAGCCACGGGACAGGGGGCTTGAACGAGCAGTACTTC
TRBJ1-1,.,.,TRBV30,CAWSTTRGGTEAFF,TGTGCCTGGAGTACCACTAGAGGGGGAACTGAAGCTTTCTTT
TRBJ1-1,TRBD1,.,TRBV2,CASSDPSTGRRSEAFF,TGTGCCAGCAGTGATCCTTCGACAGGGAGGAGGTCTGAAGCTTTCTTT
TRBJ2-7,.,.,TRBV30,CAWRETPGYEQYF,TGTGCCTGGAGGGAAACCCCCGGCTACGAGCAGTACTTC
TRBJ2-1,TRBD1,.,TRBV6-2/TRBV6-3,CASNYGFTGDLGDEQFF,TGTGCCAGCAATTATGGGTTTACAGGGGACCTGGGCGATGAGCAGTTCTTC
TRBJ2-4,TRBD1,few,TRBV24-1,CAAIRDRGSKNIQYF,TGTGCCGCAATCCGGGACAGGGGTTCCAAAAACATTCAGTACTTC
TRBJ1-2,TRBD1,.,TRBV6-5,CASSYGTGGAYGYTF,TGTGCCAGCAGTTACGGAACAGGGGGCGCCTATGGCTACACCTTC
TRBJ2-2,.,medium-sized,TRBV29-1,CSVEWTGELFF,TGCAGCGTTGAATGGACCGGGGAGCTGTTTTTT
TRBJ1-2,.,.,TRBV4-3,CASSQEVQGVRYGYTF,TGCGCCAGCAGCCAAGAGGTACAGGGAGTACGTTACGGCTACACCTTC
TRBJ2-7,.,.,TRBV7-8,CASSLGETYEQYF,TGTGCCAGCAGCTTAGGGGAAACCTACGAGCAGTACTTC
TRBJ1-5,TRBD1,.,TRBV10-3,CAISATGGSREPQHF,TGTGCCATCAGCGCAACAGGGGGAAGTAGGGAGCCCCAGCATTTT
TRBJ2-2,.,.,TRBV4-3,CASSHSPVTGKNTGELFF,TGCGCCAGCAGCCATTCACCTGTGACAGGAAAGAACACCGGGGAGCTGTTTTTT
TRBJ2-6,TRBD1,.,TRBV5-4,CASSPKTGSGANVLTF,TGTGCCAGCAGCCCCAAGACAGGGTCTGGGGCCAACGTCCTGACTTTC
TRBJ2-3,TRBD2,.,TRBV3-1/TRBV3-2,CASSQAVSGGPLTDTQYF,TGTGCCAGCAGCCAAGCGGTTAGCGGGGGGCCTCTCACAGATACGCAGTATTTT
TRBJ2-3,TRBD2,.,TRBV5-1,CASSLGLAGATDTQYF,TGCGCCAGCAGCCTGGGACTAGCGGGGGCCACAGATACGCAGTATTTT
TRBJ1-1,.,.,TRBV13,CASSFGTPEAFF,TGTGCCAGCAGCTTTGGGACACCAGAAGCTTTCTTT
TRBJ2-7,.,.,TRBV5-1,CASSLSGLLDEQYF,TGCGCCAGCAGCTTGTCGGGACTTCTGGACGAGCAGTACTTC
TRBJ2-3,TRBD2,few,TRBV30,CAWSVLAGADTQYF,TGTGCCTGGAGTGTTCTAGCGGGGGCAGATACGCAGTATTTT
TRBJ2-1,TRBD1,once,TRBV5-4,CASSSGTAPNEQFF,TGTGCCAGCAGCTCCGGGACAGCTCCCAATGAGCAGTTCTTC
TRBJ1-2,.,.,TRBV7-2,CASSLRVANYGYTF,TGTGCCAGCAGCTTAAGGGTCGCGAACTATGGCTACACCTTC
TRBJ1-6,.,.,TRBV2,CASSGDLSSPLHF,TGTGCCAGCAGCGGGGATCTAAGTTCACCCCTCCACTTT
TRBJ2-1,.,.,TRBV14,CASSEAGTIYNEQFF,TGTGCCAGCAGCGAAGCCGGGACAATTTACAATGAGCAGTTCTTC
TRBJ1-3,.,.,TRBV9,CASSFQAGSGNTIYF,TGTGCCAGCAGCTTCCAGGCGGGGTCTGGAAACACCATATATTTT
TRBJ1-1,TRBD1,.,TRBV6-5,CASSLDRGFTEAFF,TGTGCCAGCAGTTTGGACAGGGGGTTTACTGAAGCTTTCTTT
TRBJ1-5,.,.,TRBV4-3,CASSQDGSSRNQPQHF,TGCGCCAGCAGCCAAGATGGGTCTAGCAGAAATCAGCCCCAGCATTTT
TRBJ2-7,.,.,TRBV5-6,CASSLASGHRIYF,TGTGCCAGCAGCTTGGCTTCGGGACACCGGATCTACTTC
TRBJ2-2,.,.,TRBV5-1,CASSFEARSGELFF,TGCGCCAGCAGCTTCGAGGCACGAAGCGGGGAGCTGTTTTTT
TRBJ1-1,TRBD1,.,TRBV7-9,CASSPGQERTEAFF,TGTGCCAGCAGCCCGGGACAGGAGAGGACTGAAGCTTTCTTT
TRBJ2-3,.,.,TRBV7-2,CASSLALLSGGRDTQYF,TGTGCCAGCAGCTTAGCGCTTTTGTCAGGAGGGAGAGATACGCAGTATTTT
TRBJ1-3,.,.,TRBV7-9,CASSLNGQHSGNTIYF,TGTGCCAGCAGCTTAAATGGACAGCACTCTGGAAACACCATATATTTT
TRBJ1-2,.,.,TRBV3-1/TRBV3-2,CASSHYIRRGIDGYTF,TGTGCCAGCAGCCATTATATCCGCAGGGGAATAGACGGCTACACCTTC
TRBJ1-3,.,.,TRBV3-1/TRBV3-2,CASSQGPGDTIYF,TGTGCCAGCAGCCAAGGTCCCGGGGACACCATATATTTT
TRBJ2-1,TRBD2,.,TRBV6-2/TRBV6-3,CASSWLAVGEQFF,TGTGCCAGCAGTTGGCTAGCGGTGGGTGAGCAGTTCTTC
TRBJ2-4,TRBD2,once,TRBV18,CASSPPGLTSGGPGDIQYF,TGTGCCAGCTCACCACCTGGGCTTACTAGCGGGGGGCCAGGTGACATTCAGTACTTC
TRBJ2-5,TRBD2,.,TRBV5-4,CASSTSAQETQYF,TGTGCCAGCAGCACTAGCGCTCAAGAGACCCAGTACTTC
TRBJ2-7,.,.,TRBV13,CASCSQGRHEQYF,TGTGCCAGCTGCTCACAGGGGAGGCACGAGCAGTACTTC
TRBJ2-7,TRBD2,.,TRBV7-6,CASSQGTSSSYEQYF,TGTGCCAGCAGTCAAGGGACTAGCAGTTCCTACGAGCAGTACTTC
TRBJ2-2,.,few,TRBV3-1/TRBV3-2,CASSPRVSLYGELFF,TGTGCCAGCAGCCCTCGGGTCTCACTATACGGGGAGCTGTTTTTT
TRBJ1-6,.,.,TRBV28,CATKVANSPLHF,TGTGCCACCAAGGTGGCTAATTCACCCCTCCACTTT
TRBJ2-1,TRBD1,few,TRBV2,CASRTGANHNEQFF,TGTGCCAGCAGGACAGGGGCAAACCACAATGAGCAGTTCTTC
TRBJ1-3,.,few,TRBV15,CATSRALSGNTIYF,TGTGCCACCAGCAGAGCGTTATCTGGAAACACCATATATTTT